The source of this TCR beta chain is a study of blood T cell repertoires in COVID-19. At the level of the study: Samples of COVID-19 (acute and convalescent) were obtained from the United States, Italy and Spain. T cells, B-cell-depleted T cells, or PBMCs supplied cDNA or gDNA.

Authors' data handling: Estimates of nucleated cell counts were drawn from the amplification of reference gene primers. Only in-frame clones appear in the TCRdb table, and some are missing; sequencing was by immunoSEQ multiplex PCR. The V and J calls and the clone size are those of that table, but D and trimming were determined from the DNA. The sample lists approximately 94,000 clones, around four fifths occurring once. Between the trimmed V and J ends, which lost 2 bases and 15 bases, there was a span of 17 bases. The CDR3 covers 13 residues. Germline V gene data show CDR1 as SNHLY and CDR2 as FYNNEI.

Sequenced input: peripheral blood. The receptor comes from a man aged 50 or older with active or convalescent COVID-19. The V gene is TRBV2, the J gene TRBJ2-1, with TRBD2 as a possible D gene (5 bases). For the CDR3, the DNA is TGTGCCAGCAGTGAATCCCAGGAGAGCGAGGGGTTCTTC. Protein: CASSESQESEGFF.